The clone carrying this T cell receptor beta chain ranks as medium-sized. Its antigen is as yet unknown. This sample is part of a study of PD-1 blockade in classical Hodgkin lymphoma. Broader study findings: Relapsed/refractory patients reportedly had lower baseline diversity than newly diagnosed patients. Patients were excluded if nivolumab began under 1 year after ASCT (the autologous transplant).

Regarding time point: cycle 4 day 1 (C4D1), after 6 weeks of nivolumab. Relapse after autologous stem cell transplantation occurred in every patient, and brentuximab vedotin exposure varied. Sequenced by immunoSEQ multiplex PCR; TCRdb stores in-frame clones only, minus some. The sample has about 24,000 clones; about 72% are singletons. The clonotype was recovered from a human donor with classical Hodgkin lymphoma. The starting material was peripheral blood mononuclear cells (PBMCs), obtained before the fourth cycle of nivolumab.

CDR3 sequence (DNA): TGCGCCAGCAGCTCAGGGACAGGGGCTGAAGCTTTCTTT. As protein: CASSSGTGAEAFF. This rearrangement joins TRBV5-1 to TRBJ1-1, with TRBD1 identical over 10 bases. This CDR3 is 13 amino acids long. V trimming: 3 bases; J trimming: 6 bases; junction bases outside the gene matches: 2. Germline-derived CDR1 and CDR2 are SGHRS and YFSETQ.